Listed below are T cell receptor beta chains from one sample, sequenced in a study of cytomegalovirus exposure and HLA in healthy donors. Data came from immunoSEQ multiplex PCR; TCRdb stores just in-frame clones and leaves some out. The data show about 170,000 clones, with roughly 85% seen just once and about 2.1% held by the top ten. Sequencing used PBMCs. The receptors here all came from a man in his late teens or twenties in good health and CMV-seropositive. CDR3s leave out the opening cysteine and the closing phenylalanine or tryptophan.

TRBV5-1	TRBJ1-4	ASSFWGQPNEKLF
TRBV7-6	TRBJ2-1	ASSIPGAYNEQF
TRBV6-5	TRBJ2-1	ASSYGRGPQNEQF
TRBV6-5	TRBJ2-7	ASSLVAGDYEQY
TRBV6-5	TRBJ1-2	ASSYGPPSNYGYT
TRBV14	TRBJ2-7	ASSQVSGSAGEQY
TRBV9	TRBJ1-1	ASSVDGIPNTEAF
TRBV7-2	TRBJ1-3	ASSYGQGASTGNTIY
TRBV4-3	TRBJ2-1	ASSQRTRGNNEQF
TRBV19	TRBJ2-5	ASSITGLAGLQETQY
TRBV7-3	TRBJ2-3	ASSLKGADTQY
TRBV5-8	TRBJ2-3	ASSGRGTSTDTQY
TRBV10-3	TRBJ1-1	AITDSMNTEAF
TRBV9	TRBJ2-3	ASSVATDFGDTQY
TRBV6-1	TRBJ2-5	ASSRQQETQY
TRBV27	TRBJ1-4	ASSFSGVGEKLF
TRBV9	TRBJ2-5	ASSANQETQY
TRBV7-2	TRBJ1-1	ASSQDKGFGAF
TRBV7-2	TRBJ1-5	ASSDGGNQPQH
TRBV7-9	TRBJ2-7	ASSFPGTSSEQY
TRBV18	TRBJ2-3	ASSPSTGAAGTDTQY
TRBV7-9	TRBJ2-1	ASSFVFNEQF
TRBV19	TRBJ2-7	ASSVGGGGAYEQY
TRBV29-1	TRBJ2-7	SVITGTYEQY
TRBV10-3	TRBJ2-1	AISSGTSPEQF
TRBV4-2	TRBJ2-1	ASSQDSGDYNEQF
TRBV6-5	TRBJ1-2	ASSYLTGGSYGYT
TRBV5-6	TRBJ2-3	ASSRTDTQY
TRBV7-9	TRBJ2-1	ASSLARQGVGYNEQF
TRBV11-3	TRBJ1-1	ASSTTGSGTEAF
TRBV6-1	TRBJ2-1	ASSELAGGSYNEQF
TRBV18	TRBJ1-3	ASSPARGQGSGNTIY
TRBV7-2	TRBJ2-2	ASSLTVAGGRNTGELF
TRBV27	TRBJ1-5	ASRAQGGSNQPQH
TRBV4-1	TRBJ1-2	ASSLNNRGGNYGYT
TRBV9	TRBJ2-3	ASSRTSAGDTQY
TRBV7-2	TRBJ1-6	ASSSRQGGGSPLH
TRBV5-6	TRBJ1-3	ASSPGQGPGGNTIY
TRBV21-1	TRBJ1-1	ASIARPMSTEAF
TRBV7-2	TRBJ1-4	ASSSGYKDEKLF
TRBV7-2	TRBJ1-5	ASSLSGYNQPQH
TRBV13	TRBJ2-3	ASRTGGGYTQY
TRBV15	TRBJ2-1	ATSTRVADEQF
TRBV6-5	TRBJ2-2	ASSSGLAGGELF
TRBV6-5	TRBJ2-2	ASSYLEDGGELF